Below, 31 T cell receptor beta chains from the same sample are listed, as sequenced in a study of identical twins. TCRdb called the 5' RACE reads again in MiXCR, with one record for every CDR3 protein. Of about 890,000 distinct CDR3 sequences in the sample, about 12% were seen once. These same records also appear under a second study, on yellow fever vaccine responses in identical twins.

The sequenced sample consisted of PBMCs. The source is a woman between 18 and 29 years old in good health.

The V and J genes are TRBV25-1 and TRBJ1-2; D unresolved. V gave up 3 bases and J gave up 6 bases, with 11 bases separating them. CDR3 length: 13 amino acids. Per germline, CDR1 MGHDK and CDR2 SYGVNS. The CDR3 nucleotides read TGTGCCAGCAGTGAGGTGGCACGCGATGGCTACACCTTC. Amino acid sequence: CASSEVARDGYTF.

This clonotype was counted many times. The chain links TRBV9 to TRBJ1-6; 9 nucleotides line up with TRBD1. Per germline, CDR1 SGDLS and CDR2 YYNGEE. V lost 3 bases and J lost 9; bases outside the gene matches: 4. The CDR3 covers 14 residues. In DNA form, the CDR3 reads TGTGCCAGCAGCGAGGGACAGGGCGGTTCACCCCTCCACTTT. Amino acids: CASSEGQGGSPLHF.

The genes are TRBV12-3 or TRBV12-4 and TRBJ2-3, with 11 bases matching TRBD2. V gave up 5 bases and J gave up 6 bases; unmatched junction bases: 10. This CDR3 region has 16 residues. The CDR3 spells CASSPTLLAGADTQYF. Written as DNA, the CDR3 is TGTGCCAGCAGTCCTACCTTACTAGCGGGAGCGGATACGCAGTATTTT.

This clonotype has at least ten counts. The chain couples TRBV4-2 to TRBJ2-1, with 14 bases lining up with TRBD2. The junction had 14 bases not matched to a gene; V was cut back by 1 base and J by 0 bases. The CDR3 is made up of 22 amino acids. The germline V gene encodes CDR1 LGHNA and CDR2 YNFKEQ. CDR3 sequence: CASSQARGTSGGGWGSYNEQFF. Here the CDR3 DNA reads TGTGCCAGCAGCCAAGCCAGGGGGACTAGCGGGGGAGGATGGGGCTCCTACAATGAGCAGTTCTTC.

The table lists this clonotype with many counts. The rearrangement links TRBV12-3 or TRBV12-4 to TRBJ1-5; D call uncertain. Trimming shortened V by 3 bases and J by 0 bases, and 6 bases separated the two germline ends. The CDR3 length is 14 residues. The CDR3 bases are TGTGCCAGCAGTTTTGTGGATAGCAATCAGCCCCAGCATTTT. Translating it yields CASSFVDSNQPQHF.

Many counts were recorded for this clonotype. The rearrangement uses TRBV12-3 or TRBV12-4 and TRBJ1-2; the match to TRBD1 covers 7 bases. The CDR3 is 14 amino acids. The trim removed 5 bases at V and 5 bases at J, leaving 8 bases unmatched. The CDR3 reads CASSPRGTAYGYTF. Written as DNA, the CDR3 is TGTGCCAGCAGTCCAAGAGGGACAGCATATGGCTACACCTTC.

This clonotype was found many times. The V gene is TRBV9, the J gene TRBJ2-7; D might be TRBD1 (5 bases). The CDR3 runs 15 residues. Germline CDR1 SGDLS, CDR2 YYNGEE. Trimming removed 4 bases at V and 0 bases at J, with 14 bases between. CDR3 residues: CASSLGPRDSYEQYF. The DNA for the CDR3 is TGTGCCAGCAGCTTAGGACCCAGGGACTCCTACGAGCAGTACTTC.

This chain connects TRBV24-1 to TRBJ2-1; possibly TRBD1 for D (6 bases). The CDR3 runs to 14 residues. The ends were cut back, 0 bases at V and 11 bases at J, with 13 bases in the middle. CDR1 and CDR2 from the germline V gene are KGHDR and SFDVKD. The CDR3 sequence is CATSDLQTGTKQFF. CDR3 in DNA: TGTGCCACCAGTGATTTGCAGACCGGGACAAAGCAGTTCTTC.

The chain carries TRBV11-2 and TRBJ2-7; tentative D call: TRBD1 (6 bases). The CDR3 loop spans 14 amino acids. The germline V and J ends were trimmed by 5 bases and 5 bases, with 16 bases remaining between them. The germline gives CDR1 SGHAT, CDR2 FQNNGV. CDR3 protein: CASSLMTGAHEQYF. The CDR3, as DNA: TGTGCCAGCAGCCTTATGACAGGAGCCCACGAGCAGTACTTC.

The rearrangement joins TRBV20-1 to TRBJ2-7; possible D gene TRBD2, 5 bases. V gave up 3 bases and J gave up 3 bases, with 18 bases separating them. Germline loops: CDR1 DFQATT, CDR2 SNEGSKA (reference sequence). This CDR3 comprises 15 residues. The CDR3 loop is CSASAPGSDYYEQYV. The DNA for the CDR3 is TGCAGTGCTAGTGCCCCGGGTAGCGACTACTACGAGCAGTACGTC.

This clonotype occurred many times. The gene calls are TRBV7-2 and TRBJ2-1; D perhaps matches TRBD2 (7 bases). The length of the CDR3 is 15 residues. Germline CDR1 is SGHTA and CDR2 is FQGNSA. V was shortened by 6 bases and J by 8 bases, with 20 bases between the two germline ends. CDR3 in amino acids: CASSSGGLVFDEQFF. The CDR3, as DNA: TGTGCCAGCAGTTCCGGGGGGCTAGTGTTTGATGAGCAGTTCTTC.

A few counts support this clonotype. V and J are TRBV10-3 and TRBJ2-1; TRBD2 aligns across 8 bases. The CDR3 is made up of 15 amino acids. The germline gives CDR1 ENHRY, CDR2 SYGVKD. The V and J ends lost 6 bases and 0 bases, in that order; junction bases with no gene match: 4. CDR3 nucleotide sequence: TGTGCCATCAGCGAGCGGGAGAACTCCTACAATGAGCAGTTCTTC. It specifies CAISERENSYNEQFF.

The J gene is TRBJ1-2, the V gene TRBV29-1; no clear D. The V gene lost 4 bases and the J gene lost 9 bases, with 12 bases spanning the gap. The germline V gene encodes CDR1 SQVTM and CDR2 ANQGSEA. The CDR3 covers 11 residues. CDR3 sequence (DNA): TGCAGCGTTGGAGTCACGGAACGCTACACCTTC. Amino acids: CSVGVTERYTF.

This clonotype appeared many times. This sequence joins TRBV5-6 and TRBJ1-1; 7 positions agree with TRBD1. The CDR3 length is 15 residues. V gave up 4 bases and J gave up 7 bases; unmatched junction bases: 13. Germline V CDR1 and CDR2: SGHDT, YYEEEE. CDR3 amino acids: CASSLYRGPTLEAFF. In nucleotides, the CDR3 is TGTGCCAGCAGCCTCTACAGGGGACCTACCCTTGAAGCTTTCTTT.

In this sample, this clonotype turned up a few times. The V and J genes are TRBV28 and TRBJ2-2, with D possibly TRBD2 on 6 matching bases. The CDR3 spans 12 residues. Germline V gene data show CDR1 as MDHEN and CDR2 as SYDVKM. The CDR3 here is CAGGVGAGELFF. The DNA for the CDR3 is TGTGCTGGCGGGGTCGGCGCCGGGGAGCTGTTTTTT.

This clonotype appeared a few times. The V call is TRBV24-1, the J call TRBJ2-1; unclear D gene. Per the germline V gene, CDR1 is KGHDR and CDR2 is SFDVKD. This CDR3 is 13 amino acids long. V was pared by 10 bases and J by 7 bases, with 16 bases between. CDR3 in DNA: TGTGCCACAGCGAGGAGTGGGTTGAATGAGCAGTTCTTC. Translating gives CATARSGLNEQFF.

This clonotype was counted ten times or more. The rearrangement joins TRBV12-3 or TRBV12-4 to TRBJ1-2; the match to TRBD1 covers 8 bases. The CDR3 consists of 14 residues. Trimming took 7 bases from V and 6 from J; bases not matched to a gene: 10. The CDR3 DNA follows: TGTGCCAGCACCATCGGGCAGGGGGCTAATGGCTACACCTTC. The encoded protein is CASTIGQGANGYTF.

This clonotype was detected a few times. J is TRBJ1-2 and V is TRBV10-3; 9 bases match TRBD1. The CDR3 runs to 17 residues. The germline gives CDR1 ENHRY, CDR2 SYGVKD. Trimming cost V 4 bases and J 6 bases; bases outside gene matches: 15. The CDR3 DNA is TGTGCCATCAGTGGAGTGCGGGACAGGGACACTAGGCATGGCTACACCTTC. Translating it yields CAISGVRDRDTRHGYTF.

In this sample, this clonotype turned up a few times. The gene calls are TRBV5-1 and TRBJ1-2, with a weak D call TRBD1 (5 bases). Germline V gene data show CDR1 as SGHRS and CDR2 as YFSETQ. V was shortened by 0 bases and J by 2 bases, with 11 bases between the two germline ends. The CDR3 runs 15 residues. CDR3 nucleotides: TGCGCCAGCAGCTTGGATGCCGACAGCAACTATGGCTACACCTTC. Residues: CASSLDADSNYGYTF.

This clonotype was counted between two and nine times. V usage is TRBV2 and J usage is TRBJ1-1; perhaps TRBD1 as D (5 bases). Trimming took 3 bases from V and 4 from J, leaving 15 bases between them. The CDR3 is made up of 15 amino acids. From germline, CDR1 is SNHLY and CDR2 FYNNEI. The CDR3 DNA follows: TGTGCCAGCAGTGACGAGACAGTGGCCGGCACTGAAGCTTTCTTT. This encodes CASSDETVAGTEAFF.

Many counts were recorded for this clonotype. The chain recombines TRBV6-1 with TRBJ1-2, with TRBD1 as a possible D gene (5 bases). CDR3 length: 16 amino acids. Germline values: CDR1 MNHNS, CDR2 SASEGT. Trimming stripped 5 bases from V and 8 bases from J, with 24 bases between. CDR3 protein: CASSPNRQPSGGGYTF. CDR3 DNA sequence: TGTGCCAGCAGTCCTAACCGACAGCCTAGTGGCGGCGGCTACACCTTC.

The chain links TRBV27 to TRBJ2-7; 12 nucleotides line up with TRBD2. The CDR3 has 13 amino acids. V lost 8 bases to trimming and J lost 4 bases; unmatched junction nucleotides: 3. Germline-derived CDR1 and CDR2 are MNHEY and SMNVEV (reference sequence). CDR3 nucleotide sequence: TGTGCCAGCGCGACTAGCGGGAGTTACGAGCAGTACTTC. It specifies CASATSGSYEQYF.

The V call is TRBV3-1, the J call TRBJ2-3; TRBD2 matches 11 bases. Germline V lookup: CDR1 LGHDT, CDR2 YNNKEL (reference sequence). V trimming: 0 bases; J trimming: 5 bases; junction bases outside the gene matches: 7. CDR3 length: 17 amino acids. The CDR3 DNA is TGTGCCAGCAGCCAAGATTTCCTAGCGGGAGGAAAAGATACGCAGTATTTT. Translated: CASSQDFLAGGKDTQYF.

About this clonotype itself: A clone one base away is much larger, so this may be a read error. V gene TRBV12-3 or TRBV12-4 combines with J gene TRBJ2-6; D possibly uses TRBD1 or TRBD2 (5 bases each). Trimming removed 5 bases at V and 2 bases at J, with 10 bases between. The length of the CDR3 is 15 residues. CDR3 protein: CASSLKGPGANVLTF. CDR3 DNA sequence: TGTGCCAGCAGTCTCAAGGGACCTGGGGCCAACGTCCTGACTTTC.

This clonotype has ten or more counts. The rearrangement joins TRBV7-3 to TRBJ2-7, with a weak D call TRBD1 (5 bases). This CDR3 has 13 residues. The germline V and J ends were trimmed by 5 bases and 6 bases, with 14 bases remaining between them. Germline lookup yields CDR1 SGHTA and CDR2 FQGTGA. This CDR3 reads CASSPDSYSEQYF. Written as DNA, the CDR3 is TGTGCCAGCAGCCCAGACAGTTATTCCGAGCAGTACTTC.

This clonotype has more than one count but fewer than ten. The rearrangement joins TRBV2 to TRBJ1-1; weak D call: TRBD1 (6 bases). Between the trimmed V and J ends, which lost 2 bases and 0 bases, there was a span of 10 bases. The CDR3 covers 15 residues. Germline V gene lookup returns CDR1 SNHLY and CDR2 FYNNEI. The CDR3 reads CASSERTAMNTEAFF. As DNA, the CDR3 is TGTGCCAGCAGTGAAAGGACAGCGATGAACACTGAAGCTTTCTTT.

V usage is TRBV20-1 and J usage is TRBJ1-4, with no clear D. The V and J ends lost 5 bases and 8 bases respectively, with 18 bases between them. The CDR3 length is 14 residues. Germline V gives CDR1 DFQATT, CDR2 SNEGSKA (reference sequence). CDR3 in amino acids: CSAGRRIQGEKLFF. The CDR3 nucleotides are TGCAGTGCTGGCAGACGTATACAAGGAGAAAAACTGTTTTTT.

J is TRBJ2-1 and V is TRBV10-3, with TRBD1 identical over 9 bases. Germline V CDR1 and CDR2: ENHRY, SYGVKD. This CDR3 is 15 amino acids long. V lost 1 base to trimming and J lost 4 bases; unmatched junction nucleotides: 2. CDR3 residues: CAISELGTGYNEQFF. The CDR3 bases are TGTGCCATCAGTGAGTTGGGGACAGGGTACAATGAGCAGTTCTTC.

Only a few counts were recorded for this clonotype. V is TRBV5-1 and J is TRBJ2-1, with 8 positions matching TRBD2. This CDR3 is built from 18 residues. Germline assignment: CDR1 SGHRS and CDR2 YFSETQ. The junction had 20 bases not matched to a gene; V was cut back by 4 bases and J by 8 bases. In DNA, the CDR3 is TGCGCCAGCAGCCTCCAAAGGACTAGCTCCGGAGAGGTCGATGAGCAGTTCTTC. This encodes CASSLQRTSSGEVDEQFF.

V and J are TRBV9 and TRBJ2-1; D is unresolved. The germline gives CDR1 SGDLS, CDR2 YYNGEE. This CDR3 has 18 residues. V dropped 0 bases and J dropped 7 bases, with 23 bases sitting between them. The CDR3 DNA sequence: TGTGCCAGCAGCGTAGCAGTAGCCTTGTTGGGGTTAGGTAATGAGCAGTTCTTC. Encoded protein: CASSVAVALLGLGNEQFF.

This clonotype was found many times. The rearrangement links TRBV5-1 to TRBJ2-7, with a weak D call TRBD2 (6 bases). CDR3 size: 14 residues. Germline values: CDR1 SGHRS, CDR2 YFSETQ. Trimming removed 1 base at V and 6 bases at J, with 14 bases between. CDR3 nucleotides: TGCGCCAGCAGCTTGACCGGCGGGACGCTCGAGCAGTACTTC. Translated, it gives CASSLTGGTLEQYF.